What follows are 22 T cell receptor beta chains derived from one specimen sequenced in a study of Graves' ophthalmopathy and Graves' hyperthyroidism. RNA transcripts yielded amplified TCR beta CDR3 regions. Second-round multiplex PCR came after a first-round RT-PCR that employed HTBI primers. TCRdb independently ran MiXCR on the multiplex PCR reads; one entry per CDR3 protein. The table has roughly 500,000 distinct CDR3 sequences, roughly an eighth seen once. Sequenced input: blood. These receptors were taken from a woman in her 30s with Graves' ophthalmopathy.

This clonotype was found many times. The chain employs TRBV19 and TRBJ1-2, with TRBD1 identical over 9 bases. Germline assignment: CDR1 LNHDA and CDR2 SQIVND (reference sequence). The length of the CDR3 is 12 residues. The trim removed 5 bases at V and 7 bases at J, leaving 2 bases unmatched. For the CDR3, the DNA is TGTGCCAGTAGTGGGACAGGGACTGGCTACACCTTC. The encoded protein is CASSGTGTGYTF.

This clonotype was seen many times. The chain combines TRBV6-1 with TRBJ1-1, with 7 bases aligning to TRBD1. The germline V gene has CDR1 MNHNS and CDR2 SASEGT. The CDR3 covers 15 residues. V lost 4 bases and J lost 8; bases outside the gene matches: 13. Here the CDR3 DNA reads TGTGCCAGCAGTGCCACCCCAGGGGGGATCTCCGAAGCTTTCTTT. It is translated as CASSATPGGISEAFF.

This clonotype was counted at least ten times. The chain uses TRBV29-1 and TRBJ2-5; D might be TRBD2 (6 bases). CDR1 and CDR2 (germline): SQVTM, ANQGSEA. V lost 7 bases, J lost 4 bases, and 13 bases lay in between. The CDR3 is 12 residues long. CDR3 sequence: CSGWGEAETQYF. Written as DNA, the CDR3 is TGCAGCGGATGGGGGGAGGCAGAGACCCAGTACTTC.

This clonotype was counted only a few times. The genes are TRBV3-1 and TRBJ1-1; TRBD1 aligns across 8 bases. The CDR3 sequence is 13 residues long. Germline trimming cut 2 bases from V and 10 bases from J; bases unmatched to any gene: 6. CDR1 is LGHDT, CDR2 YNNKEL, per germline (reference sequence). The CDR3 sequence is CASSQWTGPGAFF. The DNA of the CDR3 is TGTGCCAGCAGCCAATGGACAGGGCCGGGAGCTTTCTTT.

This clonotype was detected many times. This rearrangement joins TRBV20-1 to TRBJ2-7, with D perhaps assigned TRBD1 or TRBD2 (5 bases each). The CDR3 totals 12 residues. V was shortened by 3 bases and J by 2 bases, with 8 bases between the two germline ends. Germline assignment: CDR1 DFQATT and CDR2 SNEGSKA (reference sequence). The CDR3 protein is CSARGTTYEQYF. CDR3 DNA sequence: TGCAGTGCTAGGGGGACCACCTACGAGCAGTACTTC.

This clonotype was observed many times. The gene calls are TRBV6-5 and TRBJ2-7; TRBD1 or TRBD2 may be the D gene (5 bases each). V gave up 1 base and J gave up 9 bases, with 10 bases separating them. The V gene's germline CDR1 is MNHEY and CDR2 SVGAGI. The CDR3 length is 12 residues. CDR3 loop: CASSYLGEWQYF. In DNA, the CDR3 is TGTGCCAGCAGTTACTTAGGGGAGTGGCAGTACTTC.

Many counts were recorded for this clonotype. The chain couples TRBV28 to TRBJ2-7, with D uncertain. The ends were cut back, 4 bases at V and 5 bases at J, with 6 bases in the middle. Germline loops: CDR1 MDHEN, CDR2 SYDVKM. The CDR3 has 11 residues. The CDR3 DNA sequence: TGTGCCAGCAGTTATCGGGACGAGCAGTACTTC. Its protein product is CASSYRDEQYF.

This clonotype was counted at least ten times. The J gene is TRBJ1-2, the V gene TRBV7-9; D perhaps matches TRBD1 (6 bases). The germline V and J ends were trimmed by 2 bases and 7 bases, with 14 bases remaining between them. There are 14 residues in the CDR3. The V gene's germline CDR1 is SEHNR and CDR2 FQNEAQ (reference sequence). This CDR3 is CASSLIGGQRGYTF. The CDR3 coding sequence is TGTGCCAGCAGCTTAATTGGGGGGCAGCGTGGCTACACCTTC.

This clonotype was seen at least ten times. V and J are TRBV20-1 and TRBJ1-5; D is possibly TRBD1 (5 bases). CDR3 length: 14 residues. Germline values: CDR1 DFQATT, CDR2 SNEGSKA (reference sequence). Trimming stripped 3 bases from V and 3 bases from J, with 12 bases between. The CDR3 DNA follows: TGCAGTGCTAGCAGGGTCCATATCAATCAGCCCCAGCATTTT. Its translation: CSASRVHINQPQHF.

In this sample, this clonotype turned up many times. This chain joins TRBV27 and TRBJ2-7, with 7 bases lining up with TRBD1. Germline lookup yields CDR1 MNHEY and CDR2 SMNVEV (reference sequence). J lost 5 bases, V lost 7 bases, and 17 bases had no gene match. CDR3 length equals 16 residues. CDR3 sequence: CASTPMGAGTAHEQYF. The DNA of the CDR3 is TGTGCCAGCACCCCCATGGGGGCAGGGACAGCGCACGAGCAGTACTTC.

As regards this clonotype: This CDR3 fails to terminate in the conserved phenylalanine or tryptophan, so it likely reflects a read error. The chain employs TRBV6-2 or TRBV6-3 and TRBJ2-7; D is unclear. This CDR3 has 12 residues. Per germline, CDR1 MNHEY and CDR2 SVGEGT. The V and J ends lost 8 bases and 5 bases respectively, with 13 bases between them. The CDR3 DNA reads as TGTGCCAGCGGGGAACAGATCAACGAGCAGTACTTG. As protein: CASGEQINEQYL.

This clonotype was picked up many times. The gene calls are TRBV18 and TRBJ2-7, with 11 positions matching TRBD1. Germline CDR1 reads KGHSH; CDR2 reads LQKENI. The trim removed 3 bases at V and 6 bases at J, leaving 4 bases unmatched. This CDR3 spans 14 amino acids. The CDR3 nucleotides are TGTGCCAGCTCACCTCGGGACAGGGGGTCCGAGCAGTACTTC. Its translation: CASSPRDRGSEQYF.

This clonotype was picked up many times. This chain's CDR3 is CAISESSGRHPKETQYF. Here the CDR3 DNA reads TGTGCCATCAGTGAGTCCTCCGGGAGGCACCCCAAAGAGACCCAGTACTTC. V and J are TRBV10-3 and TRBJ2-5, with 7 positions matching TRBD2. Trimming took 0 bases from V and 3 from J; bases not matched to a gene: 10. The length of the CDR3 is 17 residues. The germline V gene has CDR1 ENHRY and CDR2 SYGVKD.

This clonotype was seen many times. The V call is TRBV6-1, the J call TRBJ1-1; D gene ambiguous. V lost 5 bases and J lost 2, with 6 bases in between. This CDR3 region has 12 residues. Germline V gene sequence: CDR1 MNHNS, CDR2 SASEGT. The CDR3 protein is CASSRDNTEAFF. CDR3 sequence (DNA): TGTGCCAGCAGTAGAGATAACACTGAAGCTTTCTTT.

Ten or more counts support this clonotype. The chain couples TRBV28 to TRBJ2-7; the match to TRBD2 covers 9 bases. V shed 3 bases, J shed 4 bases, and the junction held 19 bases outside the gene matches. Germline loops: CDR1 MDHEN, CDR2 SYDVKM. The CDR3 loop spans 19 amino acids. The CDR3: CASSLGEMWREGEYYEQYF. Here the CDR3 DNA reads TGTGCCAGCAGTTTGGGGGAGATGTGGCGGGAGGGCGAGTATTACGAGCAGTACTTC.

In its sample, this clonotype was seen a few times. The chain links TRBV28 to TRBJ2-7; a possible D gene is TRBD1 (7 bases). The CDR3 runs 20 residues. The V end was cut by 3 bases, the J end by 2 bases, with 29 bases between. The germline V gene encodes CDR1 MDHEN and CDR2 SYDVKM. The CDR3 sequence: CASSFLVAAWGQGGAYEQYF. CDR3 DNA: TGTGCCAGCAGTTTTTTGGTGGCGGCTTGGGGGCAGGGGGGAGCCTACGAGCAGTACTTC.

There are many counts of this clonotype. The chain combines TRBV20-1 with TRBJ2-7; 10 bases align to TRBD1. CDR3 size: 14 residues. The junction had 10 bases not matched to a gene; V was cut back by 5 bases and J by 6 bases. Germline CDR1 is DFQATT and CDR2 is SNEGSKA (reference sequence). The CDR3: CSARPGQGRLEQYF. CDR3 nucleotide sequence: TGCAGTGCTCGGCCGGGACAGGGGCGCCTCGAGCAGTACTTC.

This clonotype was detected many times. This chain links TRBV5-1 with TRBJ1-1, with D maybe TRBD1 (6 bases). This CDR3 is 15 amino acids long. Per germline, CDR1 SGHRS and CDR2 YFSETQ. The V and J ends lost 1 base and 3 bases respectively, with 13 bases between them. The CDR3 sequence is CASSLSGGPYTEAFF. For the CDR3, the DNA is TGCGCCAGCAGCTTGTCGGGGGGCCCATACACTGAAGCTTTCTTT. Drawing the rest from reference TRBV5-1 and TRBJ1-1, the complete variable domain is KAGVTQTPRYLIKTRGQQVTLSCSPISGHRSVSWYQQTPGQGLQFLFEYFSETQRNKGNFPGRFSGRQFSNSRSEMNVSTLELGDSALYLCASSLSGGPYTEAFFGQGTRLTVV.

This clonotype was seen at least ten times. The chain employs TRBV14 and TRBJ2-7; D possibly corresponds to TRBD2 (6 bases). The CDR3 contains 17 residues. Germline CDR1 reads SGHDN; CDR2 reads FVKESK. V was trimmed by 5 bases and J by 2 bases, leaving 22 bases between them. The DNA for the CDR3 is TGTGCCAGCAGCAAAAGGGGAAGGGCTAGCGCTCCCTACGAGCAGTACTTC. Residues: CASSKRGRASAPYEQYF.

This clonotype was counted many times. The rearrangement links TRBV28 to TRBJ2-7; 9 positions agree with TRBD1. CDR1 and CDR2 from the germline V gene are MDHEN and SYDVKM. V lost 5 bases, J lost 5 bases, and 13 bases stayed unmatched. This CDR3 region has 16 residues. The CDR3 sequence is CASSLLPGQGTHEQYF. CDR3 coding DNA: TGTGCCAGCAGTCTCTTGCCGGGACAGGGAACCCACGAGCAGTACTTC.

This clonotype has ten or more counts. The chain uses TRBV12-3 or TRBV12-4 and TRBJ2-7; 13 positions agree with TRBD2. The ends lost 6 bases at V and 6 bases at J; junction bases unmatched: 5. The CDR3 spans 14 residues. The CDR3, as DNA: TGTGCCAGCAGCCGACTAGCGGGGGGCGGCGAGCAGTACTTC. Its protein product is CASSRLAGGGEQYF.

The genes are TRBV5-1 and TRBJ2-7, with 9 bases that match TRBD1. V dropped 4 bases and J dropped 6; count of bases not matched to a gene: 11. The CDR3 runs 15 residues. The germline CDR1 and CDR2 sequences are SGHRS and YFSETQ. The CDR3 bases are TGCGCCAGCAGCCCTACAGGGGGCTATCTCTCCGAGCAGTACTTC. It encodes CASSPTGGYLSEQYF.